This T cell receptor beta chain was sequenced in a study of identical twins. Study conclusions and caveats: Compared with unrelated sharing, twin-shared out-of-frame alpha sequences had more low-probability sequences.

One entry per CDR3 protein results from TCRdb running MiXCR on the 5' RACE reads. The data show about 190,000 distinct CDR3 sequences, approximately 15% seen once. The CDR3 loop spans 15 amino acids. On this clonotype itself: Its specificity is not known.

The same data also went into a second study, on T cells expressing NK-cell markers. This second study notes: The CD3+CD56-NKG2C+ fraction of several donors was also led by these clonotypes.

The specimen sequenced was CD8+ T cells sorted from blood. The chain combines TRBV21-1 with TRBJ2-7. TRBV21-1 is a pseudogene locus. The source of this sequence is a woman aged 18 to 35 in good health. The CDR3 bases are TGTGCCAGCAGCAAAGATGGGATCCCGCTCTACGAGCAGTACTTC. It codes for CASSKDGIPLYEQYF.